This entry is about one T cell receptor beta chain. The target antigen is unknown. The data are from a study of neoadjuvant nivolumab and ipilimumab in lung cancer. Profiling relied on immunoSEQ multiplex PCR, and the TCRdb table lists in-frame clones only, not all of them. The repertoire includes 5,500 to 7,500 clones, roughly 76% of them detected once, and approximately 4% sits in the top ten. CDR3 length: 14 amino acids. CDR1 and CDR2 from the germline V gene are SGHRS and YFSETQ. V lost 5 bases and J lost 7; bases outside the gene matches: 12. Study results and caveats: From pretherapy to surgery, tumor richness and clonality rose with dual therapy. TCR richness and clonality were higher in tumors than adjacent uninvolved lung.

The source was tumor tissue, collected after neoadjuvant nivolumab, alone or with ipilimumab, at or shortly before surgery. V and J are TRBV5-1 and TRBJ2-7; TRBD2 agrees at 7 bases. This receptor was taken from an adult with non-small cell lung cancer. CDR3 in amino acids: CASRREGRAEEQYF. The CDR3 bases are TGCGCCAGCAGGAGGGAGGGGAGAGCCGAAGAGCAGTACTTC.